This T cell receptor beta chain was recorded in a study of neurological immune-mediated disorders. V lost 5 bases and J 0 bases, leaving 13 bases between the germline ends. The CDR3 totals 16 residues. The germline V gene has CDR1 SGHTA and CDR2 FQGNSA. This clonotype was seen at least ten times. TCRdb processed the 5' RACE reads anew with MiXCR; each CDR3 protein has one entry. The table lists about 120,000 distinct CDR3 sequences, about 3.2% of them singletons. The sequence derives from a woman aged 25 to 45 with multiple sclerosis. The source material was PBMCs. This rearrangement joins TRBV7-2 to TRBJ1-4; D is ambiguous. CDR3 in amino acids: CASSTQTQATNEKLFF. Written as DNA, the CDR3 is TGTGCCAGCAGCACCCAAACCCAGGCAACTAATGAAAAACTGTTTTTT.